This paragraph covers one T cell receptor (beta chain) sequence. No antigen is known for it. This CDR3 spans 14 amino acids. V lost 3 bases and J 7 bases, leaving 14 bases between the germline ends. Germline CDR1 reads SGHRS; CDR2 reads YFSETQ. This sample was taken from a study of T cell responses to AZD1222 COVID-19 vaccine. Profiling relied on immunoSEQ multiplex PCR, and the TCRdb table lists in-frame clones only, not all of them. The data show fewer than 200,000 clones, approximately 90% seen once. General observations from the study: Spike-specific TCR breadth and depth grew following two AZD1222 doses. It should be noted that donors were predominantly white British and more often female, and clonal diversity was possibly underestimated.

The chain joins TRBV5-1 to TRBJ1-5; a weak D match, TRBD1 (6 bases). The receptor comes from an adult in good health. Sequencing was performed on peripheral blood, taken on day 0 of MenACWY control vaccination. CDR3 in DNA: TGCGCCAGCAGCTGGGGGGGGCGTGACCAGCCCCAGCATTTT. Its translation: CASSWGGRDQPQHF. Together with reference TRBV5-1 and TRBJ1-5, the CDR3 gives the full variable domain: KAGVTQTPRYLIKTRGQQVTLSCSPISGHRSVSWYQQTPGQGLQFLFEYFSETQRNKGNFPGRFSGRQFSNSRSEMNVSTLELGDSALYLCASSWGGRDQPQHFGDGTRLSIL.